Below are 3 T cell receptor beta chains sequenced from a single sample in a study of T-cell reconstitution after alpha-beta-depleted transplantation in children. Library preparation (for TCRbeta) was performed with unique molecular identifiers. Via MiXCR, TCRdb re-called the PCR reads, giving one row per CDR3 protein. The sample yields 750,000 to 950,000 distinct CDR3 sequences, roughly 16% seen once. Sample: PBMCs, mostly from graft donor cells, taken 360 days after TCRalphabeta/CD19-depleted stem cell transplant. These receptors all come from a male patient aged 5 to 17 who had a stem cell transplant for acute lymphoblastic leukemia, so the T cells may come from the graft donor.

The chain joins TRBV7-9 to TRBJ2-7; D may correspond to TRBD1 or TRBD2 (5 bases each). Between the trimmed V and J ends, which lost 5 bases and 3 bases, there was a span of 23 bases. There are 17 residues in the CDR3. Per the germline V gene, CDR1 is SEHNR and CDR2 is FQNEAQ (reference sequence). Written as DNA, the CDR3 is TGTGCCAGCAGCCCCCCTCCCGGGACCTCCACATTCTACGAGCAGTACTTC. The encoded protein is CASSPPPGTSTFYEQYF.

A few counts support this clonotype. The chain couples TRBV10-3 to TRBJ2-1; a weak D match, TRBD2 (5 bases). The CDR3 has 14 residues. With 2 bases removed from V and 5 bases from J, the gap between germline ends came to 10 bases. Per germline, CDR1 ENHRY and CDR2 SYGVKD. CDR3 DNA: TGTGCCATCAGTGAGGAGGGAGACCACAATGAGCAGTTCTTC. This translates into CAISEEGDHNEQFF.

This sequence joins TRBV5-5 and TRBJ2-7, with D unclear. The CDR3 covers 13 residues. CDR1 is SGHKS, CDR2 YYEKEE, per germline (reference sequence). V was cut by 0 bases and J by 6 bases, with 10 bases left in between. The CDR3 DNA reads TGTGCCAGCAGCTTGGTCTCTGCGCTCGAGCAGTACTTC. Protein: CASSLVSALEQYF.